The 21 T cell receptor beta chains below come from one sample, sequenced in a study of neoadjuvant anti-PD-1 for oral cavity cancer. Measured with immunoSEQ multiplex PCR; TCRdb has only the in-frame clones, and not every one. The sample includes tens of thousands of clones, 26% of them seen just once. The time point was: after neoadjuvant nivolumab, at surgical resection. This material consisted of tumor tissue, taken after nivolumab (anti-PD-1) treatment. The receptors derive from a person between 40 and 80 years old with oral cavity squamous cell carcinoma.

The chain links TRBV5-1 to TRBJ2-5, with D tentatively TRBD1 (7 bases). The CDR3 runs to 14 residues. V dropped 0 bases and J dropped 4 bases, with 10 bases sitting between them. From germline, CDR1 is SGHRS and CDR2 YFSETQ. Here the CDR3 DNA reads TGCGCCAGCAGCTTGGACAGGGGAGGAGAGACCCAGTACTTC. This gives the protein CASSLDRGGETQYF.

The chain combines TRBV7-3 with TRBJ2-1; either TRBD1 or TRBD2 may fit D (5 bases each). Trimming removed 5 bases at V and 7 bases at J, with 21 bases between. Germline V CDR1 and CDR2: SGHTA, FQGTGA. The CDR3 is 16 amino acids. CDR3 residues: CASSPKQPGTPNEQFF. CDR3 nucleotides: TGTGCCAGCAGCCCCAAACAGCCGGGGACGCCAAATGAGCAGTTCTTC.

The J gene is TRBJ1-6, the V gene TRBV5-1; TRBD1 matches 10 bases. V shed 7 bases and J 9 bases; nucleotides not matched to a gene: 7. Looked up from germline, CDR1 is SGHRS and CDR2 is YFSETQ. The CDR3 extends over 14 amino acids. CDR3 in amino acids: CASSQGTGVSPLHF. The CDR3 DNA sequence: TGCGCCAGCTCCCAGGGGACAGGGGTTTCACCCCTCCACTTT.

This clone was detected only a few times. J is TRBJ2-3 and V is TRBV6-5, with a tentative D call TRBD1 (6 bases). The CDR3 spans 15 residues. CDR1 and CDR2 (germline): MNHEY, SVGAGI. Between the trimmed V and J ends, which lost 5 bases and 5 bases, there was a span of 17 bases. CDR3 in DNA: TGTGCCAGCAGTCCTCTGGACAGACCAGGAGATACGCAGTATTTT. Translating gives CASSPLDRPGDTQYF.

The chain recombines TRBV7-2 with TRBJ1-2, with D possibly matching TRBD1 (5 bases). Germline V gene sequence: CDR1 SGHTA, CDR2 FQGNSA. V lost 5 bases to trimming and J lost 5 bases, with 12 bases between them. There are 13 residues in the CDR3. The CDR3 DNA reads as TGTGCCAGCAGCGCCTCCCAGGGATATGGCTACACCTTC. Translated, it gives CASSASQGYGYTF.

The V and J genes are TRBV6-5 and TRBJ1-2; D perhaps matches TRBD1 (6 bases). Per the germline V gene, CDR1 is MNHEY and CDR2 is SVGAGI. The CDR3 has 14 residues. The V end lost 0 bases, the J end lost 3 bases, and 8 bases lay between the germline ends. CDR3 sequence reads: CASSYSGGDYGYTF. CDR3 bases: TGTGCCAGCAGTTACTCCGGGGGCGACTATGGCTACACCTTC.

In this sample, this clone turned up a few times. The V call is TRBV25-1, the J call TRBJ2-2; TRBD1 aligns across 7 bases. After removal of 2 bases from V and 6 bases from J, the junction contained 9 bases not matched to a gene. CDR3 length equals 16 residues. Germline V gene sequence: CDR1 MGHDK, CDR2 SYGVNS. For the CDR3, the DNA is TGTGCCAGCAGTGAAGGGGCAGGGGGATCTTCCGGGGAGCTGTTTTTT. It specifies CASSEGAGGSSGELFF. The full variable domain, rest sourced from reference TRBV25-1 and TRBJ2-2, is EADIYQTPRYLVIGTGKKITLECSQTMGHDKMYWYQQDPGMELHLIHYSYGVNSTEKGDLSSESTVSRIRTEHFPLTLESARPSHTSQYLCASSEGAGGSSGELFFGEGSRLTVL.

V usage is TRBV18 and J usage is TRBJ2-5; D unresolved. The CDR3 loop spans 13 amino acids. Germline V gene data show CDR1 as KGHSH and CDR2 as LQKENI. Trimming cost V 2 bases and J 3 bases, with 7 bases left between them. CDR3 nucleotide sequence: TGTGCCAGCTCACCAGGGATAAAAGAGACCCAGTACTTC. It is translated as CASSPGIKETQYF.

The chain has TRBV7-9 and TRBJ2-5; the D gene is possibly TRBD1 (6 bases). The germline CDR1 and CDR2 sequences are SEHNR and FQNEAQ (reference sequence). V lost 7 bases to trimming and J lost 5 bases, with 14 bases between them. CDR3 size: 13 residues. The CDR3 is CASTVTGWETQYF. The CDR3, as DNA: TGTGCCAGCACCGTCACAGGGTGGGAGACCCAGTACTTC.

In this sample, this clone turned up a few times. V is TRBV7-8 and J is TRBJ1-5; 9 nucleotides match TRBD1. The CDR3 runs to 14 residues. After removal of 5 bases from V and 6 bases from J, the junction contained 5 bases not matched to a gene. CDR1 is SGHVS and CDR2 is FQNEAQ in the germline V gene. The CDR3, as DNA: TGTGCCAGCAGCCCCACAGGGGGCATTCAGCCCCAGCATTTT. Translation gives CASSPTGGIQPQHF.

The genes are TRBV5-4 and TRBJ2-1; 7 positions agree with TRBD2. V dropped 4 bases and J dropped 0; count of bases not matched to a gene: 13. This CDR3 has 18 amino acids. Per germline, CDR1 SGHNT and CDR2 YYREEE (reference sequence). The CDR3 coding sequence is TGTGCCAGCAGCAAAGACGTCCTAGCGGCGAGCTCCTACAATGAGCAGTTCTTC. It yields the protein CASSKDVLAASSYNEQFF.

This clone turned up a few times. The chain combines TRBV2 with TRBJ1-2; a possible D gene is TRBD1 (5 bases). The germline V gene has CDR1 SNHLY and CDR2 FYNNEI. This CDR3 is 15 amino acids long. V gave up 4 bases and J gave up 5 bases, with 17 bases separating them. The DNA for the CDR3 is TGTGCCAGCAGTGGGCAGGGACGGCTAGGGTATGGCTACACCTTC. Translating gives CASSGQGRLGYGYTF. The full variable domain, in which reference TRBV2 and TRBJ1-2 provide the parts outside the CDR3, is EPEVTQTPSHQVTQMGQEVILRCVPISNHLYFYWYRQILGQKVEFLVSFYNNEISEKSEIFDDQFSVERPDGSNFTLKIRSTKLEDSAMYFCASSGQGRLGYGYTFGSGTRLTVV.

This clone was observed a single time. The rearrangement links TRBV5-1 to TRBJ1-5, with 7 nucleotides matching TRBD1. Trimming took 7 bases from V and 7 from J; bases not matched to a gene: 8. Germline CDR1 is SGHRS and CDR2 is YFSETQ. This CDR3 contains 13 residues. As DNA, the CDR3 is TGCGCCAGCTCAGTGACAGGGTCGCAGCCCCAGCATTTT. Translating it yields CASSVTGSQPQHF. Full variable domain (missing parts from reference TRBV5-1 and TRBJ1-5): KAGVTQTPRYLIKTRGQQVTLSCSPISGHRSVSWYQQTPGQGLQFLFEYFSETQRNKGNFPGRFSGRQFSNSRSEMNVSTLELGDSALYLCASSVTGSQPQHFGDGTRLSIL.

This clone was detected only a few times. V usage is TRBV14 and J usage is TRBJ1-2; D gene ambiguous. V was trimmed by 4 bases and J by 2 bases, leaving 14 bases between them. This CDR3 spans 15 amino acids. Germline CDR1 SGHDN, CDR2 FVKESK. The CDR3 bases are TGTGCCAGCAGCCCTCACCTCGATCCGAACTATGGCTACACCTTC. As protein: CASSPHLDPNYGYTF.

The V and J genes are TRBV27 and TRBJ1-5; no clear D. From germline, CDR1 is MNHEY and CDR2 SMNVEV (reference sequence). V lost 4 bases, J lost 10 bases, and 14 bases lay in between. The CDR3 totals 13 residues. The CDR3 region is CASSYGPRPPQHF. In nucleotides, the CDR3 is TGTGCCAGCAGTTACGGGCCCCGTCCTCCCCAGCATTTT.

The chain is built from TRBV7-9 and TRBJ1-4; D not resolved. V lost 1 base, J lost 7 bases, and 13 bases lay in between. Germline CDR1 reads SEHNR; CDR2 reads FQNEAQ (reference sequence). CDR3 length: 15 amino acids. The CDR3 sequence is CASSLVLSGSEKLFF. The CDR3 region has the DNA TGTGCCAGCAGCTTAGTTCTAAGTGGGAGTGAAAAACTGTTTTTT.

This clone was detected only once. The CDR3 reads CASRRGRDQPQHF. The DNA of the CDR3 is TGTGCCAGCAGGAGGGGCCGCGATCAGCCCCAGCATTTT. This sequence joins TRBV6-6 and TRBJ1-5, with a possible D match to TRBD1 (5 bases). CDR3 length equals 13 residues. Trimming left V 6 bases short and J 5 bases short, with 11 bases between. In germline, CDR1 is MNHNY, CDR2 SVGAGI (reference sequence).

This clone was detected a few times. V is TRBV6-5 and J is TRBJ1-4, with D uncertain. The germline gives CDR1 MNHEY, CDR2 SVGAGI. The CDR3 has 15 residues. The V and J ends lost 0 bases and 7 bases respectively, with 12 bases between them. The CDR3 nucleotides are TGTGCCAGCAGTTACTCTTCACAGCTCTCTGAAAAACTGTTTTTT. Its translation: CASSYSSQLSEKLFF.

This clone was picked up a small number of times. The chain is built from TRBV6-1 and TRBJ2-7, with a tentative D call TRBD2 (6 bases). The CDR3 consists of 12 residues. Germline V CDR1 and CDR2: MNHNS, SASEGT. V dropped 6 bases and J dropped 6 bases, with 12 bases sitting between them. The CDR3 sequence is CASRDGAGEQYF. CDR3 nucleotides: TGTGCCAGCAGGGACGGAGCGGGCGAGCAGTACTTC.

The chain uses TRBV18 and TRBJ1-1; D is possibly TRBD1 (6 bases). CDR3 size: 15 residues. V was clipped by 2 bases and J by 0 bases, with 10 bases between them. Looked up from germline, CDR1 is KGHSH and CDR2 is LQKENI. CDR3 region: CASSPKQGVNTEAFF. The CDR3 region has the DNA TGTGCCAGCTCACCAAAACAGGGCGTGAACACTGAAGCTTTCTTT.

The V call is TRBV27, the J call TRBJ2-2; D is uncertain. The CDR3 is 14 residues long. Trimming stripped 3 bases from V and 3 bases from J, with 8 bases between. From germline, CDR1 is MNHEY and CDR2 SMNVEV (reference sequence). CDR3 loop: CASSFGSYTGELFF. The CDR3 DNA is TGTGCCAGCAGTTTCGGGTCTTACACCGGGGAGCTGTTTTTT.